This T cell receptor (beta chain) was sequenced for a study of T cell repertoires in cytomegalovirus infection. Findings and caveats of the study: Across the ex vivo response, the dominant clonotypes were HLA-C-restricted CMV-specific TCR beta clonotypes.

TCRdb analysed the reads with MiXCR anew, one entry per CDR3 protein. Altogether around 140,000 distinct CDR3 sequences are present, roughly 6.5% being singletons, with the ten largest covering roughly 18%. This clonotype was seen repeatedly, ten times or more. What it binds is unknown. Germline CDR1 is SGHVS and CDR2 is FQNEAQ. Trimming pared 6 bases from V and 9 bases from J, leaving 17 bases between. The CDR3 runs 13 residues. V and J are TRBV7-8 and TRBJ1-2; no reliable D call. The receptor comes from a human donor in good health (CMV status not recorded). Some clones in this sample may be carry-over from other donors' samples. Specimen: PBMCs. DNA of the CDR3: TGTGCCAGCAGACAAACTCGGGGTGATAGCTACACCTTC. Residues: CASRQTRGDSYTF.